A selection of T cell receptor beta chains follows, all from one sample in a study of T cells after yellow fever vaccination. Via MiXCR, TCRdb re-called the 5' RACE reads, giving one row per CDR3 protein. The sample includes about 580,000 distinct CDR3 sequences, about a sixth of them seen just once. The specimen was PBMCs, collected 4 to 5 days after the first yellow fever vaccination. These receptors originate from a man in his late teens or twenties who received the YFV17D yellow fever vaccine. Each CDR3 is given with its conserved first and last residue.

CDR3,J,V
CAIRPGLAGAYEQFF,TRBJ2-1,TRBV10-3
CASSYGQTVGETQYF,TRBJ2-5,TRBV5-4
CASSFGTSSNQPQHF,TRBJ1-5,TRBV12-3/TRBV12-4
CASSQGYLTGEGNQPQHF,TRBJ1-5,TRBV4-1
CASSLGQELNTIYF,TRBJ1-3,TRBV5-4
CASSLRSGGGDTQYF,TRBJ2-3,TRBV6-1
CASRVRLTTDTQYF,TRBJ2-3,TRBV6-1
CASGVGYGGSPLHF,TRBJ1-6,TRBV7-8
CASSYLAANFNYGYTF,TRBJ1-2,TRBV6-5
CASSLAGLAGTYEQYF,TRBJ2-7,TRBV5-4
CASSLTLWGGGGYNEQFF,TRBJ2-1,TRBV7-6
CASSPSRANYGYTF,TRBJ1-2,TRBV7-2
CASSNPGLADTQYF,TRBJ2-3,TRBV6-2/TRBV6-3
CASGPGTIPYNEQFF,TRBJ2-1,TRBV12-5
CSATRHLAGTGELFF,TRBJ2-2,TRBV20-1
CSVVQDSLETQYF,TRBJ2-5,TRBV29-1
CASSLGVTILMNTEAFF,TRBJ1-1,TRBV7-8
CASSLEQDYEQYF,TRBJ2-7,TRBV12-3/TRBV12-4
CATRGSSYNSPLHF,TRBJ1-6,TRBV7-2